This T cell receptor beta chain was recovered during a study of blood T cell repertoires in COVID-19. Profiling relied on immunoSEQ multiplex PCR, and the TCRdb table lists in-frame clones only, not all of them. The table records around 300,000 clones, about nine tenths of them present only once. Trimming stripped 4 bases from V and 7 bases from J, with 14 bases between. The CDR3 runs to 14 residues. Germline V gene sequence: CDR1 MNHEY, CDR2 SMNVEV (reference sequence). The sample was peripheral blood. The chain couples TRBV27 to TRBJ1-5; D possibly corresponds to TRBD1 (6 bases). The receptor was isolated from a man over 45 with acute or convalescent COVID-19. The CDR3 reads CASSSHRDGQPQHF. The CDR3 coding sequence is TGTGCCAGCAGTTCCCACAGGGATGGGCAGCCCCAGCATTTT.